Below, one T cell receptor beta chain is given with its context. Its specificity is unknown. This sample was included in a study of T cell responses to AZD1222 COVID-19 vaccine. Findings and caveats of the study: Spike-specific TCRs gained breadth and depth after people received two AZD1222 doses. Dominant at 160-218 and 743-854, vaccine-associated CD4 TCRs also spanned spike.

The data were produced by immunoSEQ multiplex PCR, yet TCRdb's version contains in-frame clones alone and is incomplete. The data contain 90,000 to 150,000 clones, more than 85% of them singletons. The V gene lost 5 bases and the J gene lost 0 bases, with 2 bases spanning the gap. CDR3 length: 11 residues. CDR1 and CDR2 (germline): WSHSY, SAAADI. This chain uses TRBV10-2 with TRBJ2-7, with no clear D. The sequence derives from an adult in good health. The sequencing used peripheral blood, collected on day 0 of AZD1222 vaccination. The CDR3: CASSPSYEQYF. Written as DNA, the CDR3 is TGCGCCAGCAGTCCCTCCTACGAGCAGTACTTC.